The 25 T cell receptor beta chains given below trace back to one sample, sequenced in a study of T cells in Graves' hyperthyroidism and ophthalmopathy. Researchers took RNA transcripts and amplified the TCR beta CDR3 regions from them. TCR CDR3 regions were first amplified by RT-PCR with HTBI primers. TCRdb redid the calling of the multiplex PCR reads with MiXCR, one entry per CDR3 protein. The sample lists hundreds of thousands of distinct CDR3 sequences, less than 15% occurring once. The sequencing input was blood. The receptors were sampled from a woman younger than 35 with Graves' hyperthyroidism.

The chain combines TRBV7-9 with TRBJ2-7; D might be TRBD1 (6 bases). The CDR3 has 13 residues. Trimming took 5 bases from V and 4 from J, leaving 12 bases between them. CDR1 and CDR2 from the germline V gene are SEHNR and FQNEAQ (reference sequence). The CDR3 bases are TGTGCCAGCAGCAGACCGGGACAATACGAGCAGTACTTC. Translated: CASSRPGQYEQYF.

This clonotype was counted at least ten times. The genes are TRBV4-1 and TRBJ2-7, with 12 bases matching TRBD2. The CDR3 spans 17 residues. With V trimmed by 0 bases and J by 5 bases, 8 bases remained unmatched. Per germline, CDR1 MGHRA and CDR2 YSYEKL. The CDR3 loop reads CASSQDRTSGMIHEQYF. The CDR3 nucleotides read TGCGCCAGCAGCCAAGATAGGACTAGCGGGATGATCCACGAGCAGTACTTC.

Many counts were recorded for this clonotype. The rearrangement links TRBV18 to TRBJ2-1; no clear D gene. Trimming took off 7 bases at V and 2 bases at J, with 9 bases between the two ends. The CDR3 extends over 13 amino acids. Germline V gene data show CDR1 as KGHSH and CDR2 as LQKENI. CDR3 coding DNA: TGTGCCAGCTATTTGAGACCCTACAATGAGCAGTTCTTC. Protein: CASYLRPYNEQFF.

In its sample, this clonotype was seen a few times. This rearrangement joins TRBV7-2 to TRBJ1-5, with 8 bases fitting TRBD1. CDR3 size: 14 residues. Germline V lookup: CDR1 SGHTA, CDR2 FQGNSA. Losses at the gene ends were 4 bases for V and 5 bases for J; bases not matched to a gene: 4. CDR3 residues: CASSSGQVYQPQHF. CDR3 nucleotide sequence: TGTGCCAGCAGCTCGGGACAGGTATATCAGCCCCAGCATTTT.

This clonotype was picked up many times. This chain joins TRBV20-1 and TRBJ1-3; D is perhaps TRBD1 (5 bases). The germline CDR1 and CDR2 sequences are DFQATT and SNEGSKA (reference sequence). This CDR3 has 15 residues. Trimming removed 1 base at V and 0 bases at J, with 10 bases between. CDR3: CSARGQLSSGNTIYF. The CDR3 nucleotides read TGCAGTGCTAGAGGACAGTTAAGCTCTGGAAACACCATATATTTT.

This clonotype appeared a few times. The gene calls are TRBV18 and TRBJ2-5; D gene unclear. Germline CDR1 and CDR2: KGHSH and LQKENI. V was clipped by 8 bases and J by 1 base, with 8 bases between them. The CDR3 contains 12 residues. CDR3 nucleotide sequence: TGTGCCAGCACCGACATCCAAGAGACCCAGTACTTC. Translation: CASTDIQETQYF. The whole variable domain, remainder taken from reference TRBV18 and TRBJ2-5, is NAGVMQNPRHLVRRRGQEARLRCSPMKGHSHVYWYRQLPEEGLKFMVYLQKENIIDESGMPKERFSAEFPKEGPSILRIQQVVRGDSAAYFCASTDIQETQYFGPGTRLLVL.

This clonotype appeared a few times. The chain has TRBV4-1 and TRBJ2-4; TRBD2 aligns across 9 bases. The V gene end was trimmed by 1 base and the J gene end by 6 bases; junction bases not matched to a gene: 10. CDR3 length: 17 residues. Germline lookup yields CDR1 MGHRA and CDR2 YSYEKL. The CDR3 DNA reads TGCGCCAGCAGCCAAGTAGGTGGCGGGAGGGCCGGAAACATTCAGTACTTC. It is translated as CASSQVGGGRAGNIQYF.

This clonotype was found many times. This sequence joins TRBV28 and TRBJ1-1, with D possibly being TRBD1 (5 bases). V was trimmed by 4 bases and J by 0 bases, leaving 12 bases between them. CDR1 and CDR2 (germline): MDHEN, SYDVKM. The CDR3 runs to 15 residues. CDR3 sequence: CASSYPGPMNTEAFF. In DNA, the CDR3 is TGTGCCAGCAGTTACCCGGGGCCGATGAACACTGAAGCTTTCTTT.

This rearrangement joins TRBV27 to TRBJ1-1, with 9 bases aligning to TRBD1. CDR3 length: 16 residues. V shed 7 bases, J shed 4 bases, and the junction held 13 bases outside the gene matches. Germline-derived CDR1 and CDR2 are MNHEY and SMNVEV (reference sequence). CDR3 region: CASNLAGTGLITEAFF. CDR3 nucleotide sequence: TGTGCCAGCAACCTAGCCGGGACAGGGTTAATCACTGAAGCTTTCTTT.

Concerning this clonotype itself: This may arise from a read error, as a much more abundant clone is one base away. This rearrangement joins TRBV18 to TRBJ1-1, with 9 bases that match TRBD1. The CDR3 covers 15 residues. Germline V gives CDR1 KGHSH, CDR2 LQKENI. The CDR3 DNA reads as TGTGCCAGCTCACTCGGGACAGGGACGAACGCTGAAGCTTTCTTT. This codes for CASSLGTGTNAEAFF.

This clonotype was detected a few times. The chain links TRBV4-3 to TRBJ2-6, with 9 nucleotides matching TRBD1. This CDR3 is built from 18 residues. V gave up 1 base and J gave up 2 bases; unmatched junction bases: 6. CDR1 LGHNA and CDR2 YSLEER come from the germline V gene. CDR3 DNA: TGCGCCAGCAGCCAAGGACAGGGGGTCTACCCTGGGGCCAACGTCCTGACTTTC. Its protein is CASSQGQGVYPGANVLTF.

V is TRBV29-1 and J is TRBJ2-5; D not certain. Germline assignment: CDR1 SQVTM and CDR2 ANQGSEA. Trimming shortened V by 3 bases and J by 5 bases, and 10 bases separated the two germline ends. This CDR3 comprises 12 residues. The chain's CDR3 is CSVDSDTETQYF. The CDR3 nucleotides are TGCAGCGTTGACTCCGATACCGAGACCCAGTACTTC.

In this sample, this clonotype turned up many times. The gene calls are TRBV28 and TRBJ2-7, with D possibly being TRBD1 (5 bases). The V end lost 5 bases, the J end lost 1 base, and 12 bases lay between the germline ends. Germline CDR1 MDHEN, CDR2 SYDVKM. The CDR3 sequence is 14 residues long. This CDR3 is CASSVPQDSYEQYF. For the CDR3, the DNA is TGTGCCAGCAGTGTCCCACAGGATTCCTACGAGCAGTACTTC.

Worth noting for this clonotype: Just one base apart from a much larger clone, this may be a read error. The rearrangement uses TRBV10-2 and TRBJ2-5, with D perhaps matching TRBD1 (5 bases). Looked up from germline, CDR1 is WSHSY and CDR2 is SAAADI. The CDR3 has 14 residues. This CDR3 reads CASSESTVQETRYF. The CDR3 DNA reads TGCGCCAGCAGTGAGTCGACAGTACAAGAGACCCGGTACTTC.

This clonotype was counted many times. The chain uses TRBV7-9 and TRBJ1-4, with 9 positions matching TRBD1. Trimming took 3 bases from V and 7 from J; bases not matched to a gene: 6. The CDR3 runs 15 residues. From germline, CDR1 is SEHNR and CDR2 FQNEAQ (reference sequence). The CDR3: CASSFPQGAREKLFF. CDR3 bases: TGTGCCAGCAGCTTCCCACAGGGGGCGCGTGAAAAACTGTTTTTT.

This clonotype was counted at least ten times. The V and J genes are TRBV6-1 and TRBJ2-7; no clear D. This CDR3 region has 15 residues. Per the germline V gene, CDR1 is MNHNS and CDR2 is SASEGT. V dropped 5 bases and J dropped 6 bases, with 20 bases sitting between them. Here the CDR3 reads CASSSQVPRDGEQYF. The CDR3 DNA reads as TGTGCCAGCAGTTCCCAAGTACCCCGAGACGGCGAGCAGTACTTC.

The chain uses TRBV6-1 and TRBJ2-2, with D possibly being TRBD1 (6 bases). The CDR3 loop spans 14 amino acids. The ends were cut back, 5 bases at V and 6 bases at J, with 13 bases in the middle. CDR1 MNHNS and CDR2 SASEGT come from the germline V gene. The CDR3 DNA follows: TGTGCCAGCAGTTCACAGGGATGGGCCGGGGAGCTGTTTTTT. This gives the protein CASSSQGWAGELFF.

The rearrangement uses TRBV5-1 and TRBJ2-1; the match to TRBD2 covers 11 bases. Trimming took 3 bases from V and 5 from J; bases not matched to a gene: 7. Germline CDR1 and CDR2: SGHRS and YFSETQ. The CDR3 is made up of 16 amino acids. CDR3 sequence (DNA): TGCGCCAGCAGCTGGACCGGGACTAGCGGAAACAATGAGCAGTTCTTC. The encoded protein is CASSWTGTSGNNEQFF. Supplemented by reference TRBV5-1 and TRBJ2-1, the full variable domain reads KAGVTQTPRYLIKTRGQQVTLSCSPISGHRSVSWYQQTPGQGLQFLFEYFSETQRNKGNFPGRFSGRQFSNSRSEMNVSTLELGDSALYLCASSWTGTSGNNEQFFGPGTRLTVL.

This clonotype was recorded a few times. The chain recombines TRBV2 with TRBJ2-1, with 12 nucleotides matching TRBD2. This CDR3 spans 15 amino acids. V lost 7 bases and J lost 10; bases outside the gene matches: 11. Germline-derived CDR1 and CDR2 are SNHLY and FYNNEI. CDR3 DNA: TGTGCCAGCACCGCCGGACTAGCGGGACGAAAAGAGCAGTTCTTC. Translating it yields CASTAGLAGRKEQFF.

In its sample, this clonotype was seen a few times. The V and J genes are TRBV28 and TRBJ2-7; TRBD2 matches 10 bases. CDR3 length: 14 residues. In germline, CDR1 is MDHEN, CDR2 SYDVKM. V lost 7 bases and J lost 6; bases outside the gene matches: 9. The CDR3 DNA sequence: TGTGCCAGCATAGTTGGGCAGCGGGAGGGCGAGCAGTACTTC. Amino acids: CASIVGQREGEQYF.

The sample holds many counts of this clonotype. This chain connects TRBV27 to TRBJ1-1, with 7 nucleotides matching TRBD1. The germline gives CDR1 MNHEY, CDR2 SMNVEV (reference sequence). The CDR3 sequence is 14 residues long. V shed 5 bases and J 3 bases; nucleotides not matched to a gene: 6. The CDR3 loop is CASSVDRRYTEAFF. DNA of the CDR3: TGTGCCAGCAGTGTGGACAGGAGATACACTGAAGCTTTCTTT.

With regard to this clonotype: Given a much more abundant clone one base away, this may be a read error. This chain uses TRBV3-1 with TRBJ2-5; TRBD2 matches 11 bases. The CDR3 runs to 16 residues. The V gene's germline CDR1 is LGHDT and CDR2 YNNKEL (reference sequence). The trim removed 5 bases at V and 5 bases at J, leaving 10 bases unmatched. The CDR3 region is CASSNRGLAGQETQYF. The CDR3 bases are TGTGCCAGCAGCAACCGAGGACTAGCGGGCCAGGAGACCCAGTACTTC.

This clonotype came up many times. The chain couples TRBV11-3 to TRBJ2-7; 9 positions match TRBD2. V shed 2 bases and J 3 bases; nucleotides not matched to a gene: 8. Germline CDR1 SGHNT, CDR2 YENEEA. The CDR3 consists of 16 residues. Here the CDR3 reads CASSLSPSGNDYEQYF. For the CDR3, the DNA is TGTGCCAGCAGCTTAAGTCCTAGCGGGAACGACTACGAGCAGTACTTC.

This clonotype was seen only a few times. This chain uses TRBV28 with TRBJ1-1; 7 nucleotides line up with TRBD1. CDR1 is MDHEN, CDR2 SYDVKM, per germline. There are 16 residues in the CDR3. With V trimmed by 2 bases and J by 0 bases, 6 bases remained unmatched. The CDR3 spells CASSLPRDSLNTEAFF. Written as DNA, the CDR3 is TGTGCCAGCAGTTTACCCCGGGACAGTTTGAACACTGAAGCTTTCTTT.

The rearrangement links TRBV7-2 to TRBJ2-5; 7 positions agree with TRBD2. After removal of 4 bases from V and 5 bases from J, the junction contained 10 bases not matched to a gene. This CDR3 is 15 amino acids long. Germline CDR1 reads SGHTA; CDR2 reads FQGNSA. CDR3 DNA: TGTGCCAGCAGCTACGGAGCGCGGCGGGGGGAGACCCAGTACTTC. This encodes CASSYGARRGETQYF.